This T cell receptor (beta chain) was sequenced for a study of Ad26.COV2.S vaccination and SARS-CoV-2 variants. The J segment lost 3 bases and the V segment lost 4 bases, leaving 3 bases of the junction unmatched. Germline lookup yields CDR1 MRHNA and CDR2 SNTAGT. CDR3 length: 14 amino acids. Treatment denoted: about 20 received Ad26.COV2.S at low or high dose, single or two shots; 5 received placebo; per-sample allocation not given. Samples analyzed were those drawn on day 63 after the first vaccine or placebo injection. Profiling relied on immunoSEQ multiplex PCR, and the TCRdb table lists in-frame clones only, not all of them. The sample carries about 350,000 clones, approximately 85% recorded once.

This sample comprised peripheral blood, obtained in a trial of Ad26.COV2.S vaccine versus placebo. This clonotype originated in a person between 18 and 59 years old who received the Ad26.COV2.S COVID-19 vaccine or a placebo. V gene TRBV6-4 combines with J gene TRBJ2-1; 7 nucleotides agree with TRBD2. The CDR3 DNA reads TGTGCCAGCAGTGTGGGGGGGGACTACAATGAGCAGTTCTTC. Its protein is CASSVGGDYNEQFF.